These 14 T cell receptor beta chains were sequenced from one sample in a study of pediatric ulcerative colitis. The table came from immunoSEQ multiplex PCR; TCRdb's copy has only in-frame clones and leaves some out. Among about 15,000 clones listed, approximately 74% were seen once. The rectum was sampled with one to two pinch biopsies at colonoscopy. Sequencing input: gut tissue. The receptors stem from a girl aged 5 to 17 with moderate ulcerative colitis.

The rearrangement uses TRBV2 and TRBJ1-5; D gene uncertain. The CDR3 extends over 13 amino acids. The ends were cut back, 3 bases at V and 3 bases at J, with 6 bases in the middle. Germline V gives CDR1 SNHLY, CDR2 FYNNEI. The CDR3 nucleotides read TGTGCCAGCAGTGACAGGAACAATCAGCCCCAGCATTTT. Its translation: CASSDRNNQPQHF.

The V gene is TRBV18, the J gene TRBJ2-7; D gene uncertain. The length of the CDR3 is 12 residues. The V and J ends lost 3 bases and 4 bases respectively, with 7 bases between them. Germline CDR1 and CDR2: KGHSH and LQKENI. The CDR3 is CASSPNAYEQYF. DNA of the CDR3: TGTGCCAGCTCACCCAATGCTTACGAGCAGTACTTC.

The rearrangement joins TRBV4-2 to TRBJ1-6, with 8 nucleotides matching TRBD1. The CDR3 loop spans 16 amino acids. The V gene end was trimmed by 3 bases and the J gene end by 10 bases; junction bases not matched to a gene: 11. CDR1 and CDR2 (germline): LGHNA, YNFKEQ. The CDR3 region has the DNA TGTGCCAGCAGCCAGAATGGACAGGGAAGGGGATCACCCCTCCACTTT. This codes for CASSQNGQGRGSPLHF.

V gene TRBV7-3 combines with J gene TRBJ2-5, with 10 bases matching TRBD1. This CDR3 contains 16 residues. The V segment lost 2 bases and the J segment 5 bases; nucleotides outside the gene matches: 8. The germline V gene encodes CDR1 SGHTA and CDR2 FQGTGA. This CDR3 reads CASSLGTGAMVETQYF. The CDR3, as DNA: TGTGCCAGCAGCTTAGGGACAGGGGCCATGGTTGAGACCCAGTACTTC. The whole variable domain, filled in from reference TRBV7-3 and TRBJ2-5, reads GAGVSQTPSNKVTEKGKYVELRCDPISGHTALYWYRQSLGQGPEFLIYFQGTGAADDSGLPNDRFFAVRPEGSVSTLKIQRTERGDSAVYLCASSLGTGAMVETQYFGPGTRLLVL.

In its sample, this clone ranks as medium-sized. DNA for the CDR3: TGTGCCAGCAGTTACTCCTCAGGCGGGAGCAATCAGCCCCAGCATTTT. Amino acids: CASSYSSGGSNQPQHF. This chain uses TRBV28 with TRBJ1-5; D uncertain. Germline V CDR1 and CDR2: MDHEN, SYDVKM. This CDR3 has 16 residues. The V end lost 4 bases, the J end lost 1 base, and 14 bases lay between the germline ends.

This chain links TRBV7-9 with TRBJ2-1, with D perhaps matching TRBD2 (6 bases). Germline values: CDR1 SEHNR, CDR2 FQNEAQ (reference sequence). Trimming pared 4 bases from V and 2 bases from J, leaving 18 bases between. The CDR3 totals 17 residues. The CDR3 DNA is TGTGCCAGCAGCTACCCGGGACTCTCACCGGCCTACAATGAGCAGTTCTTC. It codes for CASSYPGLSPAYNEQFF. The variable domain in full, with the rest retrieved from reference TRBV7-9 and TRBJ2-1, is DTGVSQNPRHKITKRGQNVTFRCDPISEHNRLYWYRQTLGQGPEFLTYFQNEAQLEKSRLLSDRFSAERPKGSFSTLEIQRTEQGDSAMYLCASSYPGLSPAYNEQFFGPGTRLTVL.

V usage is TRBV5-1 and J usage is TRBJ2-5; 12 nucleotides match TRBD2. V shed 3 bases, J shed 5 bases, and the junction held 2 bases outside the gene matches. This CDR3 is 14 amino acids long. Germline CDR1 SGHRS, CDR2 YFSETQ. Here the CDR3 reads CASSSTSGGETQYF. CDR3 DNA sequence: TGCGCCAGCAGCTCGACTAGCGGGGGTGAGACCCAGTACTTC.

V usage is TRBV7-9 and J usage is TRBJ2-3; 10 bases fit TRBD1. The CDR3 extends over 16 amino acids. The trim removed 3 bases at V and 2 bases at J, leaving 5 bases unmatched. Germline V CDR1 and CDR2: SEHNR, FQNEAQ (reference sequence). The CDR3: CASSFDRGLNTDTQYF. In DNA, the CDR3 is TGTGCCAGCAGCTTCGACAGGGGGCTAAACACAGATACGCAGTATTTT.

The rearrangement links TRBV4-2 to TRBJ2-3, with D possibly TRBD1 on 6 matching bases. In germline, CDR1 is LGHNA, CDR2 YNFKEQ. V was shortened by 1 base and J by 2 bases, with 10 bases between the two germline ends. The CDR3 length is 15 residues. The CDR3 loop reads CASSQVVGATDTQYF. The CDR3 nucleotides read TGTGCCAGCAGCCAAGTCGTGGGGGCCACAGATACGCAGTATTTT.

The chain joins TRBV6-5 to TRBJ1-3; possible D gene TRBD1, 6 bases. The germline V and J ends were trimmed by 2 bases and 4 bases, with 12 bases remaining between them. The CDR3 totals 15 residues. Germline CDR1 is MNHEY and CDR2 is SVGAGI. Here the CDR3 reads CASSYPQGRGNTIYF. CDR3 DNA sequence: TGTGCCAGCAGTTACCCCCAGGGGCGGGGAAACACCATATATTTT.

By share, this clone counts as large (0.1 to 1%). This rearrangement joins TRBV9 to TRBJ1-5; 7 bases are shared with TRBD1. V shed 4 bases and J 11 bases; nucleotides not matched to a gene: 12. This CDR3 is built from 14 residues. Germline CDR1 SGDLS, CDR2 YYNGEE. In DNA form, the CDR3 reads TGTGCCAGCAGCCGTTCTGGACAGGAGGACTCCCAGCATTTT. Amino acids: CASSRSGQEDSQHF.

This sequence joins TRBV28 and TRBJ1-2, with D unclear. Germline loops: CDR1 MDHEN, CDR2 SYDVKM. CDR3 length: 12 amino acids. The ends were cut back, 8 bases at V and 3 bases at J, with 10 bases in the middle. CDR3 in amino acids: CASVRRDYGYTF. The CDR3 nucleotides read TGTGCCAGCGTGCGTCGGGACTATGGCTACACCTTC.

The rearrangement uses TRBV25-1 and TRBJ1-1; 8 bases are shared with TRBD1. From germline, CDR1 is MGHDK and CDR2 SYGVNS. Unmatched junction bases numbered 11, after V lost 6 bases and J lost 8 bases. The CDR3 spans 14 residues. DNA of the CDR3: TGTGCCAGCAGAAGCAGGGGGCGGCCTTCAGAAGCTTTCTTT. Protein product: CASRSRGRPSEAFF.

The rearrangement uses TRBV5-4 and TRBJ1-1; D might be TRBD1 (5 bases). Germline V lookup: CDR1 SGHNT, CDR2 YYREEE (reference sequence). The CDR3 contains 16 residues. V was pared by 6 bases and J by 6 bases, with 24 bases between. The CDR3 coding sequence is TGTGCCAGCACCCCCCAGAGGGGCCCCCGGTCGTCTGAAGCTTTCTTT. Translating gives CASTPQRGPRSSEAFF. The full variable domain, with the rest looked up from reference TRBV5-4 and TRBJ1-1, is ETGVTQSPTHLIKTRGQQVTLRCSSQSGHNTVSWYQQALGQGPQFIFQYYREEENGRGNFPPRFSGLQFPNYSSELNVNALELDDSALYLCASTPQRGPRSSEAFFGQGTRLTVV.